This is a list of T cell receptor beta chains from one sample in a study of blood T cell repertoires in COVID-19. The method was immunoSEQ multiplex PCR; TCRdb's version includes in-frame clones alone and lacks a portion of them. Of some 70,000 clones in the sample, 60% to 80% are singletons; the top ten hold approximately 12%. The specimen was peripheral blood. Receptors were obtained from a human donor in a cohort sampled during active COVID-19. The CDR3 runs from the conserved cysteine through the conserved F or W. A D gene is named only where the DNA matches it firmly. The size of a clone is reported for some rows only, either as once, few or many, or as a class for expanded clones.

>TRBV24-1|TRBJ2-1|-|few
CATSVRYEQFF
TGTGCCACCAGTGTGCGGTATGAGCAGTTCTTC
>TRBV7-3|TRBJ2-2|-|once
CASSRTNQGGELFF
TGTGCCAGCAGCCGAACCAACCAGGGAGGGGAGCTGTTTTTT
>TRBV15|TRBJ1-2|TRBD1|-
CATSSTGQGHLGYTF
TGTGCCACCAGCTCCACCGGACAGGGACACCTTGGCTACACCTTC
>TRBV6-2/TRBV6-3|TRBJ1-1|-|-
CASSTQKQNTEAFF
TGTGCCAGCAGTACCCAGAAACAGAACACTGAAGCTTTCTTT
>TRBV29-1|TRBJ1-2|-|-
CSSGGSGYGYTF
TGCAGCTCTGGGGGCAGCGGCTATGGCTACACCTTC
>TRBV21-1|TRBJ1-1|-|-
CASKRAPGDTEAFF
TGTGCCAGCAAAAGGGCCCCGGGAGACACTGAAGCTTTCTTT
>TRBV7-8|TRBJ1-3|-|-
CASSLEPGDDGNTIYF
TGTGCCAGCAGCTTAGAGCCAGGGGACGACGGAAACACCATATATTTT
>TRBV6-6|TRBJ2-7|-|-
CASSYPISGYEQYF
TGTGCCAGCAGTTACCCGATATCGGGCTACGAGCAGTACTTC
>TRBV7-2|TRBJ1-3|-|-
CASSSSGGGRSGNTIYF
TGTGCCAGCAGCTCCAGCGGTGGAGGGCGGTCTGGAAACACCATATATTTT
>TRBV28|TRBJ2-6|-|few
CASSLLQGPSGANVLTF
TGTGCCAGCAGTTTATTGCAGGGGCCGTCTGGGGCCAACGTCCTGACTTTC
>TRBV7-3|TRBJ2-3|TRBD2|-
CASSRAGSTDTQYF
TGTGCCAGCAGCAGAGCGGGGAGCACAGATACGCAGTATTTT
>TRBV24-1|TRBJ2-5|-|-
CATSEPTGHQETQYF
TGTGCCACCAGTGAACCGACAGGCCACCAAGAGACCCAGTACTTC
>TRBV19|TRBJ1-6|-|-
CASNNGHDNSPLHF
TGTGCCAGTAATAACGGACACGATAATTCACCCCTCCACTTT
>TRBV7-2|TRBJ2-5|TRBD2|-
CASSLAKAGVFETQYF
TGTGCCAGCAGCTTAGCGAAAGCGGGGGTTTTTGAGACCCAGTACTTC
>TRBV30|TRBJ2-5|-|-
CAWSLIRRQETQYF
TGTGCCTGGAGTTTGATCCGGAGACAAGAGACCCAGTACTTC
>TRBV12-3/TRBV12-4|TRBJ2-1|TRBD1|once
CASSSIGTGQFF
TGTGCCAGCAGTTCGATAGGGACAGGGCAGTTCTTC
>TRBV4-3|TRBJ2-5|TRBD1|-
CASSPNPTGQETQYF
TGCGCCAGCAGCCCGAACCCGACAGGGCAAGAGACCCAGTACTTC
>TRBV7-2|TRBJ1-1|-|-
CASIMNTEAFF
TGTGCCAGCATCATGAACACTGAAGCTTTCTTT
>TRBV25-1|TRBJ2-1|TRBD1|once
CASTQTGGFEQFF
TGTGCCAGCACCCAGACAGGGGGCTTTGAGCAGTTCTTC
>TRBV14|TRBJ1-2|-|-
CASSQTRTDGYTF
TGTGCCAGCAGCCAAACTAGGACAGATGGCTACACCTTC
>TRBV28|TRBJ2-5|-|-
CASSLPGRKETQYF
TGTGCCAGCAGTTTACCAGGGCGGAAAGAGACCCAGTACTTC
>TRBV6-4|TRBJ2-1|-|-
CASYGGSLGEQFF
TGTGCCAGCTATGGCGGGTCGCTCGGTGAGCAGTTCTTC
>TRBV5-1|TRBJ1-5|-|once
CASSLGGQESNQPQHF
TGCGCCAGCAGCTTGGGGGGGCAGGAGAGCAATCAGCCCCAGCATTTT
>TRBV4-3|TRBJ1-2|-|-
CASSLRRVGSYGYTF
TGCGCCAGCAGCCTCCGCAGGGTGGGCAGCTATGGCTACACCTTC
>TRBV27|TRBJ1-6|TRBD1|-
CASSFRQGDSYNSPLHF
TGTGCCAGCAGTTTCCGACAGGGGGATAGCTATAATTCACCCCTCCACTTT
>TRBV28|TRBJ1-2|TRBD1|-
CASSRAGGGYGYTF
TGTGCCAGCAGTCGTGCAGGGGGCGGCTATGGCTACACCTTC
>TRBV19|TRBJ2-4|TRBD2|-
CASSIQGRGVQNRAKNIQYF
TGTGCCAGTAGTATTCAGGGGCGGGGGGTACAAAACCGAGCCAAAAACATTCAGTACTTC
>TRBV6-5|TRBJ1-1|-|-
CASRVRVWDTEAFF
TGTGCCAGCAGGGTACGGGTCTGGGACACTGAAGCTTTCTTT
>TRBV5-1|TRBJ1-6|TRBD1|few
CASSLGTGDGSPLHF
TGCGCCAGCAGCTTGGGGACAGGGGATGGGTCACCCCTCCACTTT
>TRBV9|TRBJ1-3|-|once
CASSVGFSSGNTIYF
TGTGCCAGCAGCGTAGGCTTCAGCTCTGGAAACACCATATATTTT
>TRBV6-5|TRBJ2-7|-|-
CASSYYFNSPYEQYF
TGTGCCAGCAGTTACTATTTTAACAGCCCCTACGAGCAGTACTTC
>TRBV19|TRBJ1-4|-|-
CASSIGRALFF
TGTGCCAGTAGTATAGGGAGAGCACTGTTTTTT
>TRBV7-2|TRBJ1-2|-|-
CASSLAGVEGGYTF
TGTGCCAGCAGCTTAGCCGGGGTGGAGGGTGGCTACACCTTC